The clone carrying this T cell receptor beta chain has ten or more counts. Antigen unknown. The data were obtained in a study of T cells in Graves' hyperthyroidism and ophthalmopathy. Study-wide results and limits: A model of 13 V-J features distinguished ophthalmopathy from stable hyperthyroidism.

Graves' hyperthyroidism was deemed stable given no ophthalmopathy progression within 18 months. Diagnosing involved the use of clinical symptoms, serum thyroxine and TRAb, thyroid ultrasound and orbital computed tomography. TCR beta CDR3 regions were amplified from RNA transcripts. TCR CDR3 regions were first amplified by RT-PCR with HTBI primers. TCRdb re-called the multiplex PCR reads with MiXCR, one entry per CDR3 protein. This table holds about 560,000 distinct CDR3 sequences, 15% to 19% found once. This receptor was taken from a woman in her 30s with Graves' hyperthyroidism. The sample was blood.

The CDR3 region is CSAWTSVGSYNEQFF. In DNA form, the CDR3 reads TGCAGTGCTTGGACTAGCGTCGGCTCCTACAATGAGCAGTTCTTC. The genes are TRBV20-1 and TRBJ2-1; 9 nucleotides agree with TRBD2. Germline V gene lookup returns CDR1 DFQATT and CDR2 SNEGSKA (reference sequence). J lost 0 bases, V lost 5 bases, and 5 bases had no gene match. The CDR3 extends over 15 amino acids.